What follows describes a single T cell receptor beta chain. Its target is unknown. A read error may be the cause here, since a much bigger clone is one base away. The sample is drawn from a study of breast tumors, draining lymph nodes, adjacent tissues. Breast cancer patients provided tissue from their axillary draining lymph nodes. TCRdb analysed the multiplex PCR reads with MiXCR anew, one entry per CDR3 protein. The sample lists about 230,000 distinct CDR3 sequences; approximately 30% were seen once. Germline V gives CDR1 LNHDA, CDR2 SQIVND (reference sequence). CDR3 length: 18 amino acids. General observations from the study: Tumors had less TCR diversity than lymph nodes, more than nontumor tissue.

The genes are TRBV19 and TRBJ2-1; D is possibly TRBD1 (12 bases). The TCR sequence derives from a female donor with breast cancer. Some clones in this sample may be carry-over from other donors' samples. Sequencing was carried out using axillary lymph node tissue. In DNA, the CDR3 is TGTGCCAGTGGGGACAGGGGGCTAGCGGGAGGTCGGTACAATGAGCCGTTCTTC. This translates into CASGDRGLAGGRYNEPFF.